The subject of this entry is one T cell receptor (beta chain). Its target is unknown. The sample originates from a study of cytomegalovirus exposure and HLA in healthy donors. Study-level findings and limits: In a later analysis, a genetic analysis reported fewer productive-TCR N-insertions in an Asian-associated ancestry cluster than the cohort average. HLA allele associations emerged for about 16,000 TCR beta sequences in a later analysis, at 0.05 false discovery rate. Looking again later, the authors saw that most CMV-associated TCR beta chains seemed HLA-restricted.

J was trimmed by 2 bases and V by 10 bases; bases with no gene match: 4. Germline lookup yields CDR1 SEHNR and CDR2 FQNEAQ (reference sequence). The CDR3 is made up of 12 amino acids. PCR primers comprised 60 Vbeta and 13 Jbeta primers. TCRdb's copy holds only in-frame clones and misses some; the assay was immunoSEQ multiplex PCR. The sample has 200,000 to 250,000 clones; over 75% are singletons. The sequence came from a human donor in good health. The chain combines TRBV7-9 with TRBJ1-2; TRBD1 matches at 7 bases. Sequencing input: PBMCs. CDR3 amino acids: CAIPQGNYGYTF. As DNA, the CDR3 is TGTGCCATCCCACAGGGGAACTATGGCTACACCTTC.